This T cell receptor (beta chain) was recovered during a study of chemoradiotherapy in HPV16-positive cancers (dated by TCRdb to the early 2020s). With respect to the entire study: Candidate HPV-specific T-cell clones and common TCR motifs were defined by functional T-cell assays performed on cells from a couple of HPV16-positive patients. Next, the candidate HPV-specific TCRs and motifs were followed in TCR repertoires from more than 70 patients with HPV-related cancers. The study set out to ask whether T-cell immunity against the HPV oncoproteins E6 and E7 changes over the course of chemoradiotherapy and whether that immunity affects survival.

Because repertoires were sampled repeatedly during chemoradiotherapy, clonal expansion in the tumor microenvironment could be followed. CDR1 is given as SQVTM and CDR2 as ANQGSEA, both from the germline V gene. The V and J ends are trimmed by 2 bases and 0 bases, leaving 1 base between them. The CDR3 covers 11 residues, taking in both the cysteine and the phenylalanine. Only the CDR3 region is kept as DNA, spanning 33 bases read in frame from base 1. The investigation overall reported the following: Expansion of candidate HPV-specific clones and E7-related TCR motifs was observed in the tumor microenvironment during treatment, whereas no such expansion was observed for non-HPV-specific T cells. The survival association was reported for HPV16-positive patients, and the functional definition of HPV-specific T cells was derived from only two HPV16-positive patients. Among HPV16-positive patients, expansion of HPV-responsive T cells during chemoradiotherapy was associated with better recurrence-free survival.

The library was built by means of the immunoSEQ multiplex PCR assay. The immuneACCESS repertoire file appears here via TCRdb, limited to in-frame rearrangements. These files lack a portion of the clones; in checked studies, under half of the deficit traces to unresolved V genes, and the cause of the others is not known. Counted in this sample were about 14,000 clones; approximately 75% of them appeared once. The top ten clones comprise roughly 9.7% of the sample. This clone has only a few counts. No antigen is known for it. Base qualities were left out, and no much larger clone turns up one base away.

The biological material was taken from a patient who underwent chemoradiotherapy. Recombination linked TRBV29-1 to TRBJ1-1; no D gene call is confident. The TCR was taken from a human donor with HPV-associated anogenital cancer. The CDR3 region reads CSVELNTEAFF. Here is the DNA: TGCAGCGTTGAATTGAACACTGAAGCTTTCTTT.